This T cell receptor beta chain was retrieved from a study of spatial heterogeneity in lung cancer. Study background: Consistently, beta-chain sequences turned up in larger numbers than alpha-chain sequences did.

In its sample, this clonotype was seen many times. V shed 5 bases, J shed 10 bases, and the junction held 3 bases outside the gene matches. This CDR3 is built from 12 residues. Germline values: CDR1 GTSNPN, CDR2 SVGIG (reference sequence). Regarding time point: blood at routine non-recurrence follow-up after resection. No cells were sorted before sequencing. The whole RNA sequenced was extracted from tumor, nontumor lung or frozen PBMC. TCR cDNA molecules each had a unique molecular identifier. TCRdb re-derived calls from the 5' RACE reads in MiXCR, one entry per CDR3 protein. The sample shows more than 95,000 distinct CDR3 sequences, more than 9% of them seen only once.

This clonotype was obtained from a male donor with early-stage non-small cell lung cancer. Sequences were derived from PBMCs, sampled at follow-up. This chain connects TRBV30 to TRBJ1-6; 9 nucleotides match TRBD1. The CDR3, as DNA: TGTGCCTGGGGGACAGGGAAGTCACCCCTCCACTTT. This codes for CAWGTGKSPLHF. Full variable domain (remainder filled in from reference TRBV30 and TRBJ1-6): SQTIHQWPATLVQPVGSPLSLECTVEGTSNPNLYWYRQAAGRGLQLLFYSVGIGQISSEVPQNLSASRPQDRQFILSSKKLLLSDSGFYLCAWGTGKSPLHFGNGTRLTVT.